The 12 T cell receptor beta chains reported below all come from one sample, sequenced in a study of control samples from healthy donors and cancer patients. Sequencing was performed with immunoSEQ multiplex PCR; in TCRdb, only in-frame clones are kept and a portion is missing. The repertoire holds some 130,000 clones, roughly 92% seen once, with around 5.1% in the top ten. Sequencing was carried out using blood. The receptors derive from a man between 18 and 29 years old in good health.

This clone has only one observation. The chain combines TRBV2 with TRBJ2-7; 8 positions match TRBD2. Germline assignment: CDR1 SNHLY and CDR2 FYNNEI. The CDR3 is made up of 14 amino acids. V lost 0 bases to trimming and J lost 5 bases; unmatched junction nucleotides: 3. For the CDR3, the DNA is TGTGCCAGCAGTGAAGCGCGGGGGGACCACGAGCAGTACTTC. This gives the protein CASSEARGDHEQYF.

The chain carries TRBV5-1 and TRBJ1-1; TRBD1 agrees at 7 bases. From germline, CDR1 is SGHRS and CDR2 YFSETQ. The CDR3 is made up of 15 amino acids. V was pared by 6 bases and J by 2 bases, with 10 bases of the junction left unmatched. The CDR3: CASMTGLGSNTEAFF. The CDR3, as DNA: TGCGCCAGCATGACAGGGCTAGGGTCTAACACTGAAGCTTTCTTT.

The chain is built from TRBV7-9 and TRBJ1-1; the D is unclear. This CDR3 has 14 residues. Germline CDR1 reads SEHNR; CDR2 reads FQNEAQ (reference sequence). V was cut by 5 bases and J by 4 bases, with 14 bases left in between. CDR3 sequence: CASSITPVGTEAFF. The DNA of the CDR3 is TGTGCCAGCAGCATTACCCCGGTGGGCACTGAAGCTTTCTTT.

The V and J genes are TRBV19 and TRBJ1-6, with TRBD1 matching over 8 bases. V trimming: 3 bases; J trimming: 8 bases; junction bases outside the gene matches: 9. This CDR3 has 16 amino acids. Germline V gene sequence: CDR1 LNHDA, CDR2 SQIVND (reference sequence). The CDR3 protein is CASSMYQGAVDSPLHF. The CDR3 DNA is TGTGCCAGTAGTATGTACCAGGGGGCTGTAGATTCACCCCTCCACTTT.

The chain has TRBV14 and TRBJ2-2; 7 bases match TRBD2. J gave up 6 bases and V 8 bases, and 9 bases lay outside the gene matches. The CDR3 totals 14 residues. Germline lookup yields CDR1 SGHDN and CDR2 FVKESK. Written as DNA, the CDR3 is TGTGCCAGCCGTTCGGCAGGGAGGGCCGGGGAGCTGTTTTTT. Residues: CASRSAGRAGELFF.

This chain joins TRBV15 and TRBJ1-2; perhaps TRBD1 as D (5 bases). Looked up from germline, CDR1 is LNHNV and CDR2 is YYDKDF (reference sequence). CDR3 size: 17 residues. The ends were cut back, 2 bases at V and 14 bases at J, with 30 bases in the middle. The CDR3 DNA sequence: TGTGCCACCAGCAGATGGCCCGTTAGGGACGCTAACTATGGGGGGACCTTC. Its translation: CATSRWPVRDANYGGTF.

V and J are TRBV27 and TRBJ1-5, with 7 bases aligning to TRBD1. Germline CDR1 and CDR2: MNHEY and SMNVEV (reference sequence). The CDR3 is made up of 12 amino acids. The V and J ends lost 9 bases and 7 bases, in that order; junction bases with no gene match: 6. CDR3 in amino acids: CARTGSGQPQHF. CDR3 nucleotides: TGTGCCAGGACAGGGTCGGGACAGCCCCAGCATTTT.

V usage is TRBV10-3 and J usage is TRBJ1-1, with unresolved D. Germline V lookup: CDR1 ENHRY, CDR2 SYGVKD. Trimming cost V 5 bases and J 1 base, with 20 bases left between them. This CDR3 is built from 17 residues. The DNA for the CDR3 is TGTGCCATCAGTCTCATATTCTCCTCTCGTAGGAACACTGAAGCTTTCTTT. It translates to CAISLIFSSRRNTEAFF.

This chain links TRBV2 with TRBJ2-5; TRBD1 agrees at 9 bases. After removal of 6 bases from V and 7 bases from J, the junction contained 6 bases not matched to a gene. The CDR3 runs to 13 residues. Germline assignment: CDR1 SNHLY and CDR2 FYNNEI. The CDR3 DNA follows: TGTGCCAGCAGAGGACAGGGGTACGGGACCCAGTACTTC. Protein sequence: CASRGQGYGTQYF.

This chain links TRBV10-2 with TRBJ2-5; the D gene could be TRBD1 or TRBD2 (5 bases each). This CDR3 has 14 amino acids. Between the trimmed V and J ends, which lost 6 bases and 2 bases, there was a span of 13 bases. Germline-derived CDR1 and CDR2 are WSHSY and SAAADI. CDR3 in DNA: TGCGCCAGCAGGCCTGGGACCACACAAGAGACCCAGTACTTC. Its translation is CASRPGTTQETQYF.

The chain couples TRBV10-2 to TRBJ2-5, with a tentative D call TRBD2 (6 bases). The CDR3 consists of 16 residues. CDR1 and CDR2 from the germline V gene are WSHSY and SAAADI. V gave up 6 bases and J gave up 5 bases, with 22 bases separating them. The DNA of the CDR3 is TGCGCCAGCAGAGAGGGGAGGACGTCGCCGTTGGAGACCCAGTACTTC. Encoded protein: CASREGRTSPLETQYF.

The genes are TRBV9 and TRBJ2-3, with D possibly TRBD2 on 5 matching bases. Germline V gives CDR1 SGDLS, CDR2 YYNGEE. The V and J ends lost 4 bases and 6 bases respectively, with 18 bases between them. The CDR3 contains 15 residues. This CDR3 reads CASSPRVTGSDTQYF. As DNA, the CDR3 is TGTGCCAGCAGCCCCCGGGTAACGGGGTCGGATACGCAGTATTTT. The full variable domain, completed using reference TRBV9 and TRBJ2-3, is DSGVTQTPKHLITATGQRVTLRCSPRSGDLSVYWYQQSLDQGLQFLIQYYNGEERAKGNILERFSAQQFPDLHSELNLSSLELGDSALYFCASSPRVTGSDTQYFGPGTRLTVL.